Listed here are 27 T cell receptor beta chains from one sample, sequenced in a study of blood T cell repertoires in COVID-19. The assay was immunoSEQ multiplex PCR, and TCRdb's table has in-frame clones only and misses some. The sample records about 45,000 clones, about 89% being singletons. Sample: peripheral blood. The source of these receptors is a human donor in a cohort sampled during active COVID-19.

The CDR3 DNA follows: TGTGCCAGCAGCCCAGAGGTCCAGTCCTACGAGCAGTACTTC. It encodes CASSPEVQSYEQYF. V is TRBV9 and J is TRBJ2-7, with D hard to call. The CDR3 has 14 residues. V lost 4 bases to trimming and J lost 1 base, with 12 bases between them. Germline assignment: CDR1 SGDLS and CDR2 YYNGEE.

The chain recombines TRBV7-8 with TRBJ1-1; D gene unclear. Germline-derived CDR1 and CDR2 are SGHVS and FQNEAQ. Trimming removed 5 bases at V and 0 bases at J, with 13 bases between. The CDR3 runs to 15 residues. The DNA of the CDR3 is TGTGCCAGCAGCACAGCCGGATCTTTGAACACTGAAGCTTTCTTT. This encodes CASSTAGSLNTEAFF.

CDR3 region: CATSRGLGLGAEQYF. The CDR3 coding sequence is TGTGCCACCAGCAGAGGGTTAGGACTCGGCGCCGAGCAGTACTTC. V gene TRBV15 combines with J gene TRBJ2-7; TRBD2 is a possible D gene (5 bases). The CDR3 is 15 amino acids. V shed 1 base and J shed 6 bases, with 16 bases lying between them. Per germline, CDR1 LNHNV and CDR2 YYDKDF (reference sequence).

The chain is built from TRBV7-2 and TRBJ2-3; D might be TRBD2 (7 bases). From germline, CDR1 is SGHTA and CDR2 FQGNSA. Trimming took off 1 base at V and 5 bases at J, with 13 bases between the two ends. The CDR3 has 15 amino acids. DNA for the CDR3: TGTGCCAGCAGCTTAGGAGGGGGGGCCGTAGATACGCAGTATTTT. This codes for CASSLGGGAVDTQYF.

The chain links TRBV15 to TRBJ2-7; 9 bases line up with TRBD1. The CDR3 runs 15 residues. CDR1 and CDR2 from the germline V gene are LNHNV and YYDKDF (reference sequence). The ends lost 0 bases at V and 4 bases at J; junction bases unmatched: 4. CDR3 loop: CATSREGTGTYEQYF. For the CDR3, the DNA is TGTGCCACCAGCAGAGAGGGGACAGGGACTTACGAGCAGTACTTC.

The J gene is TRBJ2-1, the V gene TRBV2; weak D call: TRBD1 (6 bases). Germline values: CDR1 SNHLY, CDR2 FYNNEI. Trimming removed 8 bases from V and 4 bases from J, with 18 bases in between. This CDR3 region has 15 residues. This CDR3 reads CASAKKGDSYNEQFF. In DNA form, the CDR3 reads TGTGCCAGCGCAAAAAAGGGGGATTCGTACAATGAGCAGTTCTTC. Full variable domain (outside the CDR3, taken from reference TRBV2 and TRBJ2-1): EPEVTQTPSHQVTQMGQEVILRCVPISNHLYFYWYRQILGQKVEFLVSFYNNEISEKSEIFDDQFSVERPDGSNFTLKIRSTKLEDSAMYFCASAKKGDSYNEQFFGPGTRLTVL.

The sample holds one count of this clone. J is TRBJ2-1 and V is TRBV6-2 or TRBV6-3, with D possibly matching TRBD2 (7 bases). Germline V CDR1 and CDR2: MNHEY, SVGEGT. The CDR3 spans 15 residues. Trimming left V 4 bases short and J 7 bases short, with 17 bases between. The CDR3 loop reads CASSWRGGHRNEQFF. DNA of the CDR3: TGTGCCAGCAGTTGGAGGGGGGGACATAGGAATGAGCAGTTCTTC.

This clone has only a few counts. Other nucleotide sequences from this sample produce the same CDR3. This sequence joins TRBV18 and TRBJ1-3; TRBD1 matches 8 bases. The CDR3 spans 15 residues. With 3 bases clipped from V and 4 bases from J, the junction kept 5 bases outside the gene matches. From germline, CDR1 is KGHSH and CDR2 LQKENI. The CDR3 DNA is TGTGCCAGCTCACCGGGTGGACAGGGAGGAAACACCATATATTTT. Protein: CASSPGGQGGNTIYF.

This clone was counted once. This rearrangement joins TRBV5-1 to TRBJ1-2, with 10 positions matching TRBD1. Per germline, CDR1 SGHRS and CDR2 YFSETQ. V gave up 4 bases and J gave up 0 bases; unmatched junction bases: 6. CDR3 length: 16 amino acids. The CDR3 DNA is TGCGCCAGCAGCGTCGGGGACAGGGGCCCTAACTATGGCTACACCTTC. This gives the protein CASSVGDRGPNYGYTF.

The J gene is TRBJ1-4, the V gene TRBV7-9; D perhaps matches TRBD1 (6 bases). CDR1 SEHNR and CDR2 FQNEAQ come from the germline V gene (reference sequence). V lost 5 bases and J 7 bases, leaving 14 bases between the germline ends. The CDR3 spans 14 residues. For the CDR3, the DNA is TGTGCCAGCAGCCCCCCAGGGGCTCCTGAAAAACTGTTTTTT. It encodes CASSPPGAPEKLFF.

The chain combines TRBV4-2 with TRBJ1-2, with a possible D match to TRBD1 (5 bases). Germline loops: CDR1 LGHNA, CDR2 YNFKEQ. The length of the CDR3 is 14 residues. V was cut by 0 bases and J by 7 bases, with 12 bases left in between. CDR3 loop: CASSQDRRGFGYTF. The DNA of the CDR3 is TGTGCCAGCAGCCAAGATAGGAGGGGCTTTGGCTACACCTTC.

The chain uses TRBV5-6 and TRBJ1-1, with a tentative D call TRBD1 (6 bases). Looked up from germline, CDR1 is SGHDT and CDR2 is YYEEEE. The CDR3 has 17 amino acids. V was pared by 0 bases and J by 1 base, with 16 bases between. The CDR3 DNA reads as TGTGCCAGCAGCTTGGCAGGGGCTCCTTTGAGGAACACTGAAGCTTTCTTT. This gives the protein CASSLAGAPLRNTEAFF.

The V and J genes are TRBV5-1 and TRBJ2-7; D ambiguous. CDR1 and CDR2 (germline): SGHRS, YFSETQ. CDR3 length: 18 amino acids. V lost 0 bases, J lost 3 bases, and 22 bases lay in between. In DNA, the CDR3 is TGCGCCAGCAGCTTGGGCGACTTCTCTCGGTTCGATGGCTACGAGCAGTACTTC. It translates to CASSLGDFSRFDGYEQYF.

The chain carries TRBV5-4 and TRBJ2-7; D gene ambiguous. The CDR3 is 14 amino acids. Looked up from germline, CDR1 is SGHNT and CDR2 is YYREEE (reference sequence). Trimming removed 4 bases at V and 3 bases at J, with 14 bases between. CDR3 coding DNA: TGTGCCAGCAGCCCCACCACCGGGTTCTACGAGCAGTACTTC. Translated, it gives CASSPTTGFYEQYF.

The J gene is TRBJ2-7, the V gene TRBV6-5; 10 bases fit TRBD1. Germline V gives CDR1 MNHEY, CDR2 SVGAGI. The CDR3 spans 12 residues. J gave up 9 bases and V 5 bases, and 4 bases lay outside the gene matches. The CDR3, as DNA: TGTGCCAGCAGTCCGGGACAGGGGAGGCAGTACTTC. It codes for CASSPGQGRQYF.

The DNA for the CDR3 is TGTGCCAGCAGCCAAGTCTTGGGACTTGGAAACACCATATATTTT. Protein product: CASSQVLGLGNTIYF. The V gene is TRBV3-1 (or the pseudogene TRBV3-2), the J gene TRBJ1-3, with D maybe TRBD1 (5 bases). Germline CDR1 and CDR2: LGHDT and YNNKEL (reference sequence). Trimming left V 1 base short and J 3 bases short, with 10 bases between. The CDR3 runs to 15 residues.

The chain has TRBV9 and TRBJ1-6; the match to TRBD1 covers 9 bases. Germline CDR1 reads SGDLS; CDR2 reads YYNGEE. This CDR3 region has 15 residues. V gave up 4 bases and J gave up 7 bases; unmatched junction bases: 6. The CDR3 nucleotides are TGTGCCAGCAGCCCACGGACAGGGGCAAATTCACCCCTCCACTTT. It codes for CASSPRTGANSPLHF.

The chain uses TRBV7-9 and TRBJ1-1; D possibly corresponds to TRBD1 (5 bases). The CDR3 runs to 12 residues. Germline lookup yields CDR1 SEHNR and CDR2 FQNEAQ (reference sequence). V was trimmed by 6 bases and J by 8 bases, leaving 13 bases between them. CDR3 region: CASRRQEGEAFF. CDR3 coding DNA: TGTGCCAGCAGACGTCAGGAGGGGGAAGCTTTCTTT.

The genes are TRBV12-1 and TRBJ1-4; TRBD1 was called by the table and not checked on the DNA. TRBV12-1 is a pseudogene locus. This CDR3 is 16 amino acids long. The chain's CDR3 is CASSPFGTGGGEKLFF. The CDR3, as DNA: TGTGCCAGCAGCCCTTTTGGGACAGGGGGGGGTGAAAAACTGTTTTTT.

This chain links TRBV28 with TRBJ2-7, with 7 bases matching TRBD1. Germline CDR1 reads MDHEN; CDR2 reads SYDVKM. The CDR3 sequence is 16 residues long. Losses at the gene ends were 3 bases for V and 2 bases for J; bases not matched to a gene: 10. The DNA of the CDR3 is TGTGCCAGCAGTTTTTCCCTAACAGGGGCCACCTACGAGCAGTACTTC. Translation gives CASSFSLTGATYEQYF. The entire variable domain, with the rest obtained from reference TRBV28 and TRBJ2-7, is as follows: DVKVTQSSRYLVKRTGEKVFLECVQDMDHENMFWYRQDPGLGLRLIYFSYDVKMKEKGDIPEGYSVSREKKERFSLILESASTNQTSMYLCASSFSLTGATYEQYFGPGTRLTVT.

This rearrangement joins TRBV6-5 to TRBJ2-7; tentative D call: TRBD1 (6 bases). The CDR3 length is 12 residues. Germline CDR1 MNHEY, CDR2 SVGAGI. V was pared by 6 bases and J by 2 bases, with 8 bases between. CDR3 sequence: CASRTGTYEQYF. The CDR3 region has the DNA TGTGCCAGCAGGACAGGAACCTACGAGCAGTACTTC.

The chain carries TRBV6-5 and TRBJ2-7, with 7 positions matching TRBD1. The V gene end was trimmed by 10 bases and the J gene end by 5 bases; junction bases not matched to a gene: 14. CDR1 is MNHEY and CDR2 is SVGAGI in the germline V gene. The CDR3 covers 14 residues. CDR3 protein: CATGDRLIKDEQYF. CDR3 coding DNA: TGTGCCACCGGGGACAGACTAATAAAGGACGAGCAGTACTTC.

The V and J genes are TRBV9 and TRBJ1-2; 11 bases fit TRBD1. The V and J ends lost 4 bases and 4 bases, in that order; junction bases with no gene match: 3. CDR1 is SGDLS, CDR2 YYNGEE, per germline. CDR3 length equals 14 residues. The DNA for the CDR3 is TGTGCCAGCAGCCCCGGGACAGGGGGCTATGGCTACACCTTC. Its protein is CASSPGTGGYGYTF.

The chain joins TRBV6-5 to TRBJ1-2, with 7 bases aligning to TRBD1. The J segment lost 4 bases and the V segment lost 4 bases, leaving 9 bases of the junction unmatched. CDR3 length: 15 residues. Per the germline V gene, CDR1 is MNHEY and CDR2 is SVGAGI. DNA of the CDR3: TGTGCCAGCAGTTTACGACAGGGACATGCCTATGGCTACACCTTC. Its protein product is CASSLRQGHAYGYTF.

V and J are TRBV11-2 and TRBJ2-2; D is possibly TRBD2 (6 bases). Germline V gene lookup returns CDR1 SGHAT and CDR2 FQNNGV. This CDR3 comprises 17 residues. Trimming cost V 1 base and J 2 bases, with 14 bases left between them. The CDR3 sequence is CASSLGRWGENTGELFF. The CDR3 DNA reads as TGTGCCAGCAGCTTAGGACGTTGGGGGGAAAACACCGGGGAGCTGTTTTTT.

The rearrangement uses TRBV4-3 and TRBJ1-6; TRBD1 agrees at 8 bases. The CDR3 runs 15 residues. CDR1 is LGHNA, CDR2 YSLEER, per germline. The ends lost 4 bases at V and 5 bases at J; junction bases unmatched: 4. CDR3 sequence: CASSPDRGDNSPLHF. For the CDR3, the DNA is TGCGCCAGCAGCCCCGACAGGGGAGATAATTCACCCCTCCACTTT.

The chain couples TRBV7-9 to TRBJ2-7; 8 bases are a match to TRBD2. CDR1 is SEHNR, CDR2 FQNEAQ, per germline (reference sequence). This CDR3 has 14 residues. Trimming took 5 bases from V and 7 from J; bases not matched to a gene: 10. CDR3 region: CASSPGLEPREQYF. CDR3 coding DNA: TGTGCCAGCAGCCCGGGACTAGAGCCACGGGAGCAGTACTTC.